This passage covers 11 T cell receptor beta chains from one sample sequenced in a study of technical replicates of blood from a handful of donors. Method: immunoSEQ multiplex PCR; TCRdb's copy keeps in-frame clones and lacks some. The sample lists fewer than 100,000 clones; 85% to 95% were seen once. Sequencing was carried out using T cells isolated from PBMCs. These receptors all stem from a human donor in good health.

This sequence joins TRBV30 and TRBJ2-2; TRBD2 agrees at 7 bases. Germline V gene lookup returns CDR1 GTSNPN and CDR2 SVGIG (reference sequence). The CDR3 is 16 amino acids. Unmatched junction bases numbered 9, after V lost 1 base and J lost 4 bases. This CDR3 reads CAWSGAAGEFTGELFF. The CDR3 DNA reads TGTGCCTGGAGTGGGGCGGCGGGGGAGTTCACCGGGGAGCTGTTTTTT. Filled out from reference TRBV30 and TRBJ2-2, the complete variable domain reads SQTIHQWPATLVQPVGSPLSLECTVEGTSNPNLYWYRQAAGRGLQLLFYSVGIGQISSEVPQNLSASRPQDRQFILSSKKLLLSDSGFYLCAWSGAAGEFTGELFFGEGSRLTVL.

The rearrangement uses TRBV11-3 and TRBJ2-1, with TRBD2 matching over 12 bases. J lost 8 bases, V lost 5 bases, and 4 bases had no gene match. The CDR3 is 14 residues long. The germline CDR1 and CDR2 sequences are SGHNT and YENEEA. The CDR3 bases are TGTGCCAGCAGCCCATGGACTAGCGGGGATGAGCAGTTCTTC. This encodes CASSPWTSGDEQFF.

V is TRBV7-9 and J is TRBJ2-6, with 9 bases fitting TRBD1. This CDR3 is built from 19 residues. V gave up 5 bases and J gave up 3 bases; unmatched junction bases: 14. CDR1 and CDR2 (germline): SEHNR, FQNEAQ (reference sequence). In nucleotides, the CDR3 is TGTGCCAGCAGCGCCGTCCGGGACAGGGTCCAGGTTGGGGCCAACGTCCTGACTTTC. It translates to CASSAVRDRVQVGANVLTF. Based on the CDR3 plus reference TRBV7-9 and TRBJ2-6, the full variable domain is DTGVSQNPRHKITKRGQNVTFRCDPISEHNRLYWYRQTLGQGPEFLTYFQNEAQLEKSRLLSDRFSAERPKGSFSTLEIQRTEQGDSAMYLCASSAVRDRVQVGANVLTFGAGSRLTVL.

The V gene is TRBV7-9, the J gene TRBJ2-5, with D possibly being TRBD1 (6 bases). Looked up from germline, CDR1 is SEHNR and CDR2 is FQNEAQ (reference sequence). The V end lost 0 bases, the J end lost 1 base, and 12 bases lay between the germline ends. The CDR3 spans 16 residues. In DNA form, the CDR3 reads TGTGCCAGCAGCTTAGCAGTATTGGACAGCCAAGAGACCCAGTACTTC. Translation: CASSLAVLDSQETQYF. The full variable domain, rest sourced from reference TRBV7-9 and TRBJ2-5, is DTGVSQNPRHKITKRGQNVTFRCDPISEHNRLYWYRQTLGQGPEFLTYFQNEAQLEKSRLLSDRFSAERPKGSFSTLEIQRTEQGDSAMYLCASSLAVLDSQETQYFGPGTRLLVL.

The chain recombines TRBV11-2 with TRBJ1-1, with TRBD1 identical over 7 bases. Germline V gene data show CDR1 as SGHAT and CDR2 as FQNNGV. Unmatched junction bases numbered 10, after V lost 5 bases and J lost 7 bases. CDR3 size: 14 residues. In DNA, the CDR3 is TGTGCCAGCAGCCCCCGACAGGGCTCGAGTGAAGCTTTCTTT. The encoded protein is CASSPRQGSSEAFF.

The chain joins TRBV2 to TRBJ1-5; D not resolved. Germline V lookup: CDR1 SNHLY, CDR2 FYNNEI. V dropped 8 bases and J dropped 0 bases, with 8 bases sitting between them. The CDR3 has 13 amino acids. CDR3 amino acids: CASGRGSNQPQHF. CDR3 in DNA: TGTGCCAGCGGTCGAGGTAGCAATCAGCCCCAGCATTTT. Based on the CDR3 plus reference TRBV2 and TRBJ1-5, the full variable domain is EPEVTQTPSHQVTQMGQEVILRCVPISNHLYFYWYRQILGQKVEFLVSFYNNEISEKSEIFDDQFSVERPDGSNFTLKIRSTKLEDSAMYFCASGRGSNQPQHFGDGTRLSIL.

The V call is TRBV5-1, the J call TRBJ2-1; D is undetermined. Deletions cut 1 base from V and 5 bases from J, with 10 bases between. The CDR3 length is 14 residues. In germline, CDR1 is SGHRS, CDR2 YFSETQ. CDR3 DNA: TGCGCCAGCAGCTTGACCGAGGCTAACAATGAGCAGTTCTTC. Translation gives CASSLTEANNEQFF.

The chain joins TRBV7-8 to TRBJ2-3; 12 bases are shared with TRBD2. This CDR3 is 16 amino acids long. V lost 5 bases and J lost 2; bases outside the gene matches: 5. Germline CDR1 SGHVS, CDR2 FQNEAQ. CDR3: CASSTTSGSITDTQYF. CDR3 in DNA: TGTGCCAGCAGCACGACTAGCGGGAGTATCACAGATACGCAGTATTTT.

This chain uses TRBV12-5 with TRBJ1-1, with a possible D match to TRBD1 (6 bases). V dropped 0 bases and J dropped 5 bases, with 10 bases sitting between them. Germline assignment: CDR1 LGHNT and CDR2 FRNRAP. The CDR3 length is 14 residues. The CDR3 here is CASGLVYTGTEAFF. CDR3 nucleotide sequence: TGTGCTAGTGGTTTGGTATACACAGGGACTGAAGCTTTCTTT.

The V gene is TRBV7-6, the J gene TRBJ2-2, with a weak D call TRBD1 (6 bases). The length of the CDR3 is 16 residues. CDR1 is SGHVS and CDR2 is FNYEAQ in the germline V gene. Trimming took 4 bases from V and 1 from J, leaving 13 bases between them. The CDR3 DNA is TGTGCCAGCAGCTCAGGGACATCTCAGAACACCGGGGAGCTGTTTTTT. Amino acid sequence: CASSSGTSQNTGELFF.

This rearrangement joins TRBV19 to TRBJ1-1; D ambiguous. Trimming removed 3 bases from V and 4 bases from J, with 15 bases in between. Germline V gene data show CDR1 as LNHDA and CDR2 as SQIVND (reference sequence). CDR3 length: 15 amino acids. The CDR3 DNA is TGTGCCAGTAGTATCCCCCCCAACGAAGCCACTGAAGCTTTCTTT. Amino acid sequence: CASSIPPNEATEAFF.